The rows below give T cell receptor beta chains drawn from one sample of a study of T cells in Graves' hyperthyroidism and ophthalmopathy. MiXCR, applied by TCRdb to the multiplex PCR reads, yields one record per CDR3 protein. The repertoire holds 300,000 or so distinct CDR3 sequences, over 20% seen once, with about 50% in the top ten. Sequencing was carried out using blood. The receptors were sampled from a woman in her forties or fifties with Graves' hyperthyroidism. Each CDR3 is given with its conserved first and last residue. D genes are given only for firm matches. Rows give clone size only sometimes, using once, few, many, or a class for an expanded clone.

v_gene	j_gene	len	abundance	d_gene	CDR3nt	CDR3aa
TRBV10-3	TRBJ2-3	14	many	TRBD2	TGTGCCATCAGTGATAGCGGGAGGACAGATACGCAGTATTTT	CAISDSGRTDTQYF
TRBV6-1	TRBJ2-7	14	many	TRBD1	TGTGCCAGCAGTCAAACCAGGGGGATCCACGAGCAGTACTTC	CASSQTRGIHEQYF
TRBV20-1	TRBJ1-5	16	many	-	TGCAGTGCTAGAGATACTCAGGGGATTGGCAATCAGCCCCAGCATTTT	CSARDTQGIGNQPQHF
TRBV20-1	TRBJ2-7	13	many	-	TGCAGTGCTAGAGAGGCCCCAGGCTACGAGCAGTACTTC	CSAREAPGYEQYF
TRBV9	TRBJ2-5	13	medium-sized	-	TGTGCCAGCAGCGTAAGGGGGGAAGAGACCCAGTACTTC	CASSVRGEETQYF
TRBV6-1	TRBJ2-1	15	many	TRBD1	TGTGCCAGCAGTGAACCGGGACAGGGGGCTAGTGAGCAGTTCTTC	CASSEPGQGASEQFF
TRBV28	TRBJ1-3	14	many	-	TGTGCCAGCACAGTACGGAGCTCTGGAAACACCATATATTTT	CASTVRSSGNTIYF
TRBV7-9	TRBJ2-1	13	many	-	TGTGCCAGCAGGGGGCCGGGCGGCCATGAGCAGTTCTTC	CASRGPGGHEQFF
TRBV7-9	TRBJ2-3	17	-	-	TGTGCCAGCAGCTTCTTACCTACGCCAGGGGTGAGAGATACGCAGTATTTT	CASSFLPTPGVRDTQYF
TRBV24-1	TRBJ1-5	14	many	-	TGTGCCACCAGTGATTTGACAGATAATCAGCCCCAGCATTTT	CATSDLTDNQPQHF
TRBV28	TRBJ1-5	14	few	-	TGTGCCAGCATACAGGCCTCGGTGGGGCAGCCCCAGCATTTT	CASIQASVGQPQHF
TRBV3-1	TRBJ2-1	13	few	TRBD1	TGTGCCAGCAGCCATGGGAAAGGGACAGGGGGGTTCTTC	CASSHGKGTGGFF
TRBV29-1	TRBJ2-1	12	few	TRBD1	TGCAGCCCAGGGACAGGGTTGGGTGAGCAGTCCTTC	CSPGTGLGEQSF
TRBV7-2	TRBJ2-7	16	-	TRBD2	TGTGCCAGCAGCCTAGCGACTAGCGGGAGGACCTACGAGCAGTACTTC	CASSLATSGRTYEQYF
TRBV28	TRBJ2-3	15	many	-	TGTGCCAGCAGTACAACGGGGAGACTCACAGATACGCAGTATTTT	CASSTTGRLTDTQYF
TRBV20-1	TRBJ1-5	14	many	-	TGCAGTGCTAGAGATCCTCTAGGGGATCAGCCCCAGCATTTT	CSARDPLGDQPQHF
TRBV5-1	TRBJ2-3	14	many	-	TGCGCCAGCAGCTTGACGGGGGCGCAGGCTACGCAGTATTTT	CASSLTGAQATQYF
TRBV7-2	TRBJ2-5	17	many	-	TGTGCCAGCAGCTTAGCGCCCCAGGGTCCTGCCTCGGGGACCCAGTACTTC	CASSLAPQGPASGTQYF
TRBV9	TRBJ2-3	17	many	TRBD2	TGTGCCAGCAGCGCTAGAGGGGTAGGAGCGGGGGACGATACGCAGTATTTT	CASSARGVGAGDDTQYF
TRBV4-1	TRBJ2-7	16	few	-	TGCGCCAGCAGCCAGACGTTCTCCTCATCCCACTACGAGCAGTACTTC	CASSQTFSSSHYEQYF
TRBV20-1	TRBJ2-5	11	-	-	TGCAGTGCTAGCGGGGTGGAGACCCAGTACTTC	CSASGVETQYF
TRBV12-3/TRBV12-4	TRBJ2-1	14	-	-	TGTGCCAGCAGTTTAGTTGACAGAGGCAATGAGCAGTTCTTC	CASSLVDRGNEQFF
TRBV20-1	TRBJ1-5	16	few	-	TGCAGTGCTAGAGATCAATCCCGTTACGGCAATCAGCCCCAGCATTTT	CSARDQSRYGNQPQHF
TRBV20-1	TRBJ1-4	15	many	-	TGCAGTGCTAGAGATTTAAGGGGGTCTAATGAAAAACTGTTTTTT	CSARDLRGSNEKLFF
TRBV6-2/TRBV6-3	TRBJ1-2	16	once	TRBD1	TGTGCCAGCAGTGGGGGACAGGGGGGACCTCGGCATGGCTACACCTTC	CASSGGQGGPRHGYTF
TRBV7-2	TRBJ2-7	14	-	-	TGTGCCAGCAGCCCCCAACCCGGAATCTACGAGCAGTACTTC	CASSPQPGIYEQYF
TRBV19	TRBJ2-1	14	few	-	TGTGCCAGTAGCCGGGTGGGGTCCGCAAATGAGCAGTTCTTC	CASSRVGSANEQFF
TRBV24-1	TRBJ1-5	16	many	-	TGTGCCACCAGTGATTCTACAGGGATCCGCAATCAGCCCCAGCATTTT	CATSDSTGIRNQPQHF
TRBV6-1	TRBJ1-6	11	many	TRBD1	TGTGCCAGCAGTACAGGGGTTACCCTCCACTTT	CASSTGVTLHF
TRBV7-9	TRBJ2-3	19	many	TRBD2	TGTGCCAGCAGCGAGGGACTAGCGGGGGGACCCCCCAGCACAGATACGCAGTATTTT	CASSEGLAGGPPSTDTQYF
TRBV11-1	TRBJ2-1	13	many	-	TGTGCCAGCAGCTTAGGGGCCAGCAATGAGCAGTTCTTC	CASSLGASNEQFF
TRBV20-1	TRBJ2-3	15	many	TRBD2	TGCAGTGCTCCCTTAGCGGGGGTTAGCACAGATACGCAGTATTTT	CSAPLAGVSTDTQYF
TRBV2	TRBJ2-3	15	many	TRBD2	TGTGCCAGCAGTGAAACATCGGGGGGGCCAGATACGCAGTATTTT	CASSETSGGPDTQYF
TRBV7-9	TRBJ2-4	17	-	-	TGTGCCAGCAGTGAACGGGGCAGCATACTAGCCAAAAACATTCAGTACTTC	CASSERGSILAKNIQYF
TRBV27	TRBJ2-1	11	-	-	TGTGCCAGCAGAATTTACAATGAGCAGTTCTTC	CASRIYNEQFF
TRBV12-3/TRBV12-4	TRBJ2-1	12	-	-	TGTGCCAGCAGCCCGGACCCTCCTGAGCAGTTCTTC	CASSPDPPEQFF
TRBV18	TRBJ2-7	14	many	TRBD1	TGTGCCAGCTCCCCCCGACAGGGTCACTACGAGCAGTACTTC	CASSPRQGHYEQYF
TRBV6-2/TRBV6-3	TRBJ2-2	17	-	TRBD2	TGTGCCAGCAGTTATCATCGATCAGCGGGGGCTGCCGGGGAGCTGTTTTTT	CASSYHRSAGAAGELFF
TRBV28	TRBJ1-1	15	few	-	TGTGCCAGCAGTTTGGAACGTACGTTGAACACTGAAGCTTTCTTT	CASSLERTLNTEAFF
TRBV6-2/TRBV6-3	TRBJ2-2	16	-	-	TGTGCCAGCCATCGGGGGCCAGAGGGGGGCACCGGGGAGCTGTTTTTT	CASHRGPEGGTGELFF
TRBV3-1	TRBJ2-3	21	few	TRBD1	TGTGCCAGCAGCCAAGATAGATGGGGACAGGATCTCCTTATTAGCACAGATACGCAGTATTTT	CASSQDRWGQDLLISTDTQYF
TRBV11-3	TRBJ2-7	15	many	-	TGTGCCAGCAGCTGGGGACCGACTACTCGCCACGAGCAGTACTTC	CASSWGPTTRHEQYF
TRBV9	TRBJ2-2	13	-	-	TGTACCAGCAGCGACCAACTAGCCGGGGAGCTGTTTTTT	CTSSDQLAGELFF
TRBV6-1	TRBJ2-2	11	few	-	TGTGCCAGTGTTAGGACCGGGGAGCTGTTTTTT	CASVRTGELFF
TRBV6-1	TRBJ2-6	15	many	TRBD2	TGTGCCAGCAGTGATGGGGGGGCTGGGGCCAACGTCCTGACTTTC	CASSDGGAGANVLTF
TRBV15	TRBJ2-1	11	few	-	TGTGCCACCAGTGACGACAATGAGCAGTTCTTC	CATSDDNEQFF
TRBV2	TRBJ2-2	15	-	TRBD2	TGTGCCAGCAGGCTAGCGGGGGCGAACACCGGGGAGCTGTTTTTT	CASRLAGANTGELFF
TRBV9	TRBJ2-2	14	few	-	TGTGCCAGCAGCGTAGATGTCCGCACCGGGGAGCTGTTTTTT	CASSVDVRTGELFF
TRBV7-9	TRBJ2-7	15	-	-	TGTGCCAGCAGAAAAGGTCCGGGATCCTCCTACGAGCAGTACTTC	CASRKGPGSSYEQYF
TRBV18	TRBJ1-2	12	many	-	TGTGCCAGCTCACCAGACACCTATGGCTACACCTTC	CASSPDTYGYTF
TRBV13	TRBJ1-2	11	many	-	TGTGCCAGCAGCGTCGACAGTGGCTACACCTTC	CASSVDSGYTF
TRBV4-1	TRBJ1-4	15	few	-	TGCGCCAGCAGCCGCAGGCACCCAACTAATGAAAAACTGTTTTTT	CASSRRHPTNEKLFF
TRBV7-8	TRBJ2-1	15	many	-	TGTGCCAGCAGCTTAGGCTGGCAAAGTAGGTATGAGCAGTTCTTC	CASSLGWQSRYEQFF
TRBV28	TRBJ2-7	15	many	-	TGTGCCAGCAGTTTTGTGGGAATAGGCTCCTACGAGCAGTACTTC	CASSFVGIGSYEQYF
TRBV11-2	TRBJ1-2	17	many	TRBD1	TGTGCCAGCAGCTCGCGGGACAGGGGTACCTTGGGCTATGGCTACACCTTC	CASSSRDRGTLGYGYTF
TRBV5-6	TRBJ1-5	16	many	TRBD1	TGTGCCAGCAGCATCGGGACAGGGGGACGCGGTCAGCCCCAGCATTTT	CASSIGTGGRGQPQHF
TRBV12-3/TRBV12-4	TRBJ1-2	13	many	-	TGTGCCAGCAAAAGGACAGCCTACTATGGCTACACCTTC	CASKRTAYYGYTF
TRBV14	TRBJ2-1	20	-	TRBD2	TGTGCCAGCAGCCAAGATCGGGCCGGAACTAGCGGGAGGAGATACAATGAGCAGTTCTTC	CASSQDRAGTSGRRYNEQFF
TRBV27	TRBJ2-1	20	few	TRBD2	TGTGCCAGCAGTCGGGACGGGGCGGGGGGCCCCTTTAGCTCCTACAATGAGCAGTTCTTC	CASSRDGAGGPFSSYNEQFF
TRBV28	TRBJ1-1	16	many	TRBD1	TGTGCCAGCAGTTTACCGAAGCTTGGGACAGGGAGAAGGGCTTTCTTT	CASSLPKLGTGRRAFF